The rows below give T cell receptor beta chains drawn from one sample of a study of blood T cell repertoires in COVID-19. Repertoires were generated with immunoSEQ multiplex PCR, while TCRdb's copy carries only in-frame clones and drops some. The sample contains approximately 68,000 clones, approximately 91% of which appear only once. Sequences were obtained from peripheral blood. These receptors came from an older man with active or convalescent COVID-19. Each CDR3 is given with its conserved first and last residue. The D gene is left open where the match is weak. The size entry is marked missing in some rows and otherwise reads once, few, many or a size class.

v_gene: TRBV21-1
abundance: -
d_gene: -
j_gene: TRBJ2-1
CDR3nt: TGTGCCAGCAGCAAACCCACAGGAGATCCCTACAATGAGCAGTTCTTC
CDR3aa: CASSKPTGDPYNEQFF

v_gene: TRBV7-9
abundance: -
d_gene: TRBD1
j_gene: TRBJ1-4
CDR3nt: TGTGCCAGCAGACCTACCGAAGGGGGCCTAACTAATGAAAAACTGTTTTTT
CDR3aa: CASRPTEGGLTNEKLFF

v_gene: TRBV12-3/TRBV12-4
abundance: -
d_gene: -
j_gene: TRBJ2-7
CDR3nt: TGTGCCAGCAGTTGGAGGGGCAGGAACGAGCAGTACTTC
CDR3aa: CASSWRGRNEQYF

v_gene: TRBV1
abundance: -
d_gene: -
j_gene: TRBJ2-3
CDR3nt: TGCACCAGCAGCCAAGATACGGCTAGCGGAAACACAGATACGCAGTATTTT
CDR3aa: CTSSQDTASGNTDTQYF

v_gene: TRBV2
abundance: -
d_gene: TRBD1
j_gene: TRBJ1-6
CDR3nt: TGTGCCAGCAGTAACCGACAGGGAGAGAATTCACCCCTCCACTTT
CDR3aa: CASSNRQGENSPLHF

v_gene: TRBV7-2
abundance: -
d_gene: -
j_gene: TRBJ2-1
CDR3nt: TGTGCCAGCGGACAAGTTCTAGCGACTCACAATGAGCAGTTCTTC
CDR3aa: CASGQVLATHNEQFF

v_gene: TRBV24-1
abundance: -
d_gene: -
j_gene: TRBJ1-2
CDR3nt: TGTGCCACCTCGCGGACAGCTAACTATGGCTACACCTTC
CDR3aa: CATSRTANYGYTF

v_gene: TRBV12-3/TRBV12-4
abundance: -
d_gene: -
j_gene: TRBJ1-4
CDR3nt: TGTGCCAGCAGTTTAGCCCGAGGAGGGATGGTGTTTTTT
CDR3aa: CASSLARGGMVFF

v_gene: TRBV30
abundance: -
d_gene: -
j_gene: TRBJ1-1
CDR3nt: TGTGCCTGGATGGGCAGAAGAAACACTGAAGCTTTCTTT
CDR3aa: CAWMGRRNTEAFF

v_gene: TRBV7-8
abundance: -
d_gene: TRBD1
j_gene: TRBJ2-2
CDR3nt: TGTGCCAGCAGCCCCCGGGACAGGGTGTACACCGGGGAGCTGTTTTTT
CDR3aa: CASSPRDRVYTGELFF

v_gene: TRBV19
abundance: -
d_gene: TRBD1
j_gene: TRBJ1-4
CDR3nt: TGTGCCAGTAGTAGATACGGGACAGGGTTGATGGCTAATGAAAAACTGTTTTTT
CDR3aa: CASSRYGTGLMANEKLFF

v_gene: TRBV6-5
abundance: -
d_gene: -
j_gene: TRBJ2-3
CDR3nt: TGTGCCAGCAGTTCGAGGGATACGCAGTATTTT
CDR3aa: CASSSRDTQYF

v_gene: TRBV3-1/TRBV3-2
abundance: -
d_gene: -
j_gene: TRBJ2-7
CDR3nt: TGTGCCAGCAGCCCTGACGGGACTTCAGTTTACGAGCAGTACTTC
CDR3aa: CASSPDGTSVYEQYF

v_gene: TRBV6-5
abundance: -
d_gene: TRBD1
j_gene: TRBJ1-4
CDR3nt: TGTGCCAGCAGCGCGACAGGGGGCCTTGAAAAACTGTTTTTT
CDR3aa: CASSATGGLEKLFF

v_gene: TRBV20-1
abundance: -
d_gene: -
j_gene: TRBJ1-5
CDR3nt: TGCAGTGCTAGTGAGGGGGACTATCAGCCCCAGCATTTT
CDR3aa: CSASEGDYQPQHF

v_gene: TRBV6-5
abundance: -
d_gene: -
j_gene: TRBJ2-7
CDR3nt: TGTGCCAGCGGGGAGGAGGCGTCTGGGCAGTACTTC
CDR3aa: CASGEEASGQYF

v_gene: TRBV5-1
abundance: -
d_gene: TRBD1
j_gene: TRBJ1-5
CDR3nt: TGCGCCAGCAGCCCGGACAGGGGAAGCAATCAGCCCCAGCATTTT
CDR3aa: CASSPDRGSNQPQHF

v_gene: TRBV9
abundance: -
d_gene: -
j_gene: TRBJ2-3
CDR3nt: TGTGCCAGCAGCCCACCAACTGGAGATACGCAGTATTTT
CDR3aa: CASSPPTGDTQYF

v_gene: TRBV27
abundance: -
d_gene: TRBD2
j_gene: TRBJ2-5
CDR3nt: TGTGCCAGCAGTTCCGGGACTAGCGGGAATGAAGGAGAGACCCAGTACTTC
CDR3aa: CASSSGTSGNEGETQYF

v_gene: TRBV27
abundance: -
d_gene: TRBD1
j_gene: TRBJ1-2
CDR3nt: TGTGCCAGCAGTTCCCGACAGGGGGAGTTCTATGGCTACACCTTC
CDR3aa: CASSSRQGEFYGYTF

v_gene: TRBV6-6
abundance: -
d_gene: -
j_gene: TRBJ1-2
CDR3nt: TGTGCCAACCGTGCAGGGAGGAACTATGGCTACACCTTC
CDR3aa: CANRAGRNYGYTF

v_gene: TRBV29-1
abundance: once
d_gene: -
j_gene: TRBJ1-1
CDR3nt: TGCAGCGTTGTTGCGGGGGGGGAAGCTTTCTTT
CDR3aa: CSVVAGGEAFF

v_gene: TRBV30
abundance: -
d_gene: -
j_gene: TRBJ1-2
CDR3nt: TGTGCCTGGAGTGTATTGGGGCTCTATGGCTACACCTTC
CDR3aa: CAWSVLGLYGYTF

v_gene: TRBV10-3
abundance: -
d_gene: TRBD2
j_gene: TRBJ2-3
CDR3nt: TGTGCCATCAGTGCGGGGAGGGACAGCACAGATACGCAGTATTTT
CDR3aa: CAISAGRDSTDTQYF

v_gene: TRBV19
abundance: -
d_gene: TRBD1
j_gene: TRBJ2-1
CDR3nt: TGTGCCAGTAGATCCACCGGGACAGGGAGCAATGAGCAGTTCTTC
CDR3aa: CASRSTGTGSNEQFF

v_gene: TRBV6-5
abundance: -
d_gene: -
j_gene: TRBJ1-1
CDR3nt: TGTGCCAGCAGTTATCAGGATGGCACTGAAGCTTTCTTT
CDR3aa: CASSYQDGTEAFF

v_gene: TRBV5-1
abundance: -
d_gene: -
j_gene: TRBJ2-2
CDR3nt: TGCGCCAGCACCCCGGAGGGGTGGGACACCGGGGAGCTGTTTTTT
CDR3aa: CASTPEGWDTGELFF

v_gene: TRBV9
abundance: once
d_gene: -
j_gene: TRBJ2-2
CDR3nt: TGTGCCAGCAGCGTAGCGTTAAACACCGGGGAGCTGTTTTTT
CDR3aa: CASSVALNTGELFF